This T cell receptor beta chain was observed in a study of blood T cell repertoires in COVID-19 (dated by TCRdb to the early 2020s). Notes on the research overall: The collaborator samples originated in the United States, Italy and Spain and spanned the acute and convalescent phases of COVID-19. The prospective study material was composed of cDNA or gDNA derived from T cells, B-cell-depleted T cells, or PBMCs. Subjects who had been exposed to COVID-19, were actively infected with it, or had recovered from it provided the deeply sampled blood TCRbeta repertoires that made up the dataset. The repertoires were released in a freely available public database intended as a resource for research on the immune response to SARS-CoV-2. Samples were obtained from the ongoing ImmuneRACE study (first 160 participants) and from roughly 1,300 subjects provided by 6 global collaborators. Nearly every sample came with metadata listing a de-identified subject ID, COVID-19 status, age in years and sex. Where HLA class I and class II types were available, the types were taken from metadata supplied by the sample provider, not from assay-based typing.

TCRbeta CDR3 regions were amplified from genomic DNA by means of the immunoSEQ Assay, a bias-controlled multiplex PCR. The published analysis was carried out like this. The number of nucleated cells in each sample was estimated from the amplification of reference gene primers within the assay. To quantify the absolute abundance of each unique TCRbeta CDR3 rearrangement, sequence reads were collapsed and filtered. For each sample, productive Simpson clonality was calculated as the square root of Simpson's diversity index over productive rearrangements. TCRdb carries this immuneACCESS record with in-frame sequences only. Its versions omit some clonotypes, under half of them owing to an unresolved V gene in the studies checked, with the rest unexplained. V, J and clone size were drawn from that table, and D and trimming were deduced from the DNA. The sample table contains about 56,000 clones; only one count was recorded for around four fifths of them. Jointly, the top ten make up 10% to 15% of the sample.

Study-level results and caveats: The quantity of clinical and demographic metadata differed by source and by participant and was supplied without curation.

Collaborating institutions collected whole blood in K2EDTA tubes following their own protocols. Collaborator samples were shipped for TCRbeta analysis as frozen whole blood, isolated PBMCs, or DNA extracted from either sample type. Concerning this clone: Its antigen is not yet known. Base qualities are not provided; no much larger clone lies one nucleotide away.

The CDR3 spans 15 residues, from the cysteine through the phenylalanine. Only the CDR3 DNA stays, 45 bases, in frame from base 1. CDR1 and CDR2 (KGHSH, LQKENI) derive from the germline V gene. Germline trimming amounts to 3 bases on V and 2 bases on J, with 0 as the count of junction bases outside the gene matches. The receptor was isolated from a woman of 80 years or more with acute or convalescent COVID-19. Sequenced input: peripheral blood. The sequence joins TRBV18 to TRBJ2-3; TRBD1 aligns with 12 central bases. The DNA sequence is TGTGCCAGCTCACCGGGACAGGGGGCCACAGATACGCAGTATTTT. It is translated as CASSPGQGATDTQYF.